This passage covers 5 T cell receptor beta chains from one sample sequenced in a study of cytomegalovirus exposure and HLA in healthy donors. PCR primers comprised 60 Vbeta and 13 Jbeta primers. The protocol was immunoSEQ multiplex PCR, while the TCRdb copy is restricted to in-frame clones and leaves out a portion. Of 180,000 or so clones in the sample, 70% to 85% were seen once. The sequencing sample was made of PBMCs. These receptors came from a man aged 18 to 35 in good health and CMV-seronegative.

The chain is built from TRBV19 and TRBJ2-3; 9 bases are a match to TRBD1. V gave up 5 bases and J gave up 6 bases; unmatched junction bases: 9. The CDR3 is made up of 15 amino acids. CDR1 and CDR2 (germline): LNHDA, SQIVND (reference sequence). The CDR3 region is CASSRWTGDRDTQYF. CDR3 bases: TGTGCCAGTAGTCGTTGGACAGGGGATCGGGATACGCAGTATTTT.

This sequence joins TRBV29-1 and TRBJ1-3; maybe TRBD1 (6 bases). CDR1 and CDR2 from the germline V gene are SQVTM and ANQGSEA. The CDR3 is 14 residues long. V lost 1 base and J lost 2, with 9 bases in between. The CDR3 protein is CSVEGTEAGNTIYF. CDR3 nucleotides: TGCAGCGTTGAAGGGACAGAGGCTGGAAACACCATATATTTT.

This clone came up once. This chain uses TRBV21-1 with TRBJ1-2; the DNA was not used to check the table's D call, TRBD1. TRBV21-1 is labeled a pseudogene. The CDR3 is 14 residues long. The CDR3 DNA reads TGTGCCAGCAGTATGCTGGGCTGTAACTATGGCTACACCTTC. The encoded protein is CASSMLGCNYGYTF.

The CDR3 region is CASSPGTSESTDTQYF. In DNA, the CDR3 is TGTGCCAGCAGCCCCGGGACTAGTGAGTCAACAGATACGCAGTATTTT. The chain couples TRBV11-2 to TRBJ2-3; 8 nucleotides line up with TRBD2. J lost 3 bases, V lost 5 bases, and 10 bases had no gene match. Germline assignment: CDR1 SGHAT and CDR2 FQNNGV. The CDR3 covers 16 residues.

The chain employs TRBV7-9 and TRBJ2-1; D gene unclear. The ends were cut back, 2 bases at V and 8 bases at J, with 13 bases in the middle. The CDR3 runs 14 residues. Germline V lookup: CDR1 SEHNR, CDR2 FQNEAQ (reference sequence). The CDR3 loop reads CASSLSTGIDEQFF. The DNA of the CDR3 is TGTGCCAGCAGCTTAAGTACTGGTATCGATGAGCAGTTCTTC.